This TCR beta chain was profiled in a study of blood T cell repertoires in COVID-19. Study in general: PBMCs, B-cell-depleted T cells, or T cells provided the cDNA or gDNA that made up the material.

Only in-frame clones appear in the TCRdb table, and some are missing; sequencing was by immunoSEQ multiplex PCR. Of 650,000 to 800,000 clones in the sample, 90% were seen once. With 0 bases removed from V and 11 bases from J, the gap between germline ends came to 11 bases. The germline V gene has CDR1 LNHNV and CDR2 YYDKDF (reference sequence). The CDR3 is 13 amino acids. The V gene is TRBV15, the J gene TRBJ2-1, with D unclear. The sequence came from a woman between 18 and 30 years old with acute or convalescent COVID-19. Sequencing was carried out using peripheral blood. The CDR3 DNA reads TGTGCCACCAGCAGAGATAACAGAAATAAGCAGTTCTTC. Translating it yields CATSRDNRNKQFF. Full variable domain (remainder filled in from reference TRBV15 and TRBJ2-1): DAMVIQNPRYQVTQFGKPVTLSCSQTLNHNVMYWYQQKSSQAPKLLFHYYDKDFNNEADTPDNFQSRRPNTSFCFLDIRSPGLGDTAMYLCATSRDNRNKQFFGPGTRLTVL.